The 23 T cell receptor beta chains reported below all come from one sample, sequenced in a study of PD-L1 blockade in urothelial cancer. The time point: pretreatment peripheral blood. The method was immunoSEQ multiplex PCR; TCRdb's version includes in-frame clones alone and lacks a portion of them. The table lists about 72,000 clones, 85% to 90% of them singletons. Here the sequenced sample was PBMCs, taken around atezolizumab (anti-PD-L1) treatment. These receptors all come from a man between 65 and 79 years old with urothelial cancer.

The chain recombines TRBV19 with TRBJ2-1, with D perhaps TRBD1 (5 bases). Trimming pared 5 bases from V and 0 bases from J, leaving 17 bases between. Germline assignment: CDR1 LNHDA and CDR2 SQIVND (reference sequence). The CDR3 has 17 amino acids. The CDR3 sequence is CASSVLTAMSSYNEQFF. Here the CDR3 DNA reads TGTGCCAGTAGTGTCCTGACAGCTATGAGCTCCTACAATGAGCAGTTCTTC.

V usage is TRBV27 and J usage is TRBJ2-5; possible D gene TRBD1, 5 bases. The CDR3 has 13 amino acids. The V and J ends lost 5 bases and 10 bases respectively, with 17 bases between them. Germline CDR1 reads MNHEY; CDR2 reads SMNVEV (reference sequence). DNA for the CDR3: TGTGCCAGCAGTCCAACCCCCTTAAGGGGCCAGTACTTC. It encodes CASSPTPLRGQYF.

This chain connects TRBV2 to TRBJ2-1; D might be TRBD2 (6 bases). Trimming removed 7 bases at V and 2 bases at J, with 15 bases between. The length of the CDR3 is 15 residues. CDR1 SNHLY and CDR2 FYNNEI come from the germline V gene. CDR3 loop: CASTETGSPYNEQFF. DNA for the CDR3: TGTGCCAGCACCGAGACCGGGAGTCCCTACAATGAGCAGTTCTTC.

This clone was found a few times. The chain carries TRBV5-4 and TRBJ2-1; 10 bases agree with TRBD2. V lost 0 bases and J lost 5; bases outside the gene matches: 8. The CDR3 totals 17 residues. Germline-derived CDR1 and CDR2 are SGHNT and YYREEE (reference sequence). The CDR3 DNA follows: TGTGCCAGCAGCTTGGAGTTAGCGGGAGGCGGTCACAATGAGCAGTTCTTC. Translation: CASSLELAGGGHNEQFF.

This CDR3 reads CARSPGPGNEQFF. DNA of the CDR3: TGTGCCAGAAGCCCGGGCCCGGGGAATGAGCAGTTCTTC. The V call is TRBV5-3, the J call TRBJ2-1; maybe TRBD2 (5 bases). Being an ORF, TRBV5-3 has a function that is uncertain. The V end lost 4 bases, the J end lost 7 bases, and 12 bases lay between the germline ends. The CDR3 has 13 residues.

The chain is built from TRBV2 and TRBJ2-3; 9 nucleotides match TRBD2. Germline assignment: CDR1 SNHLY and CDR2 FYNNEI. CDR3 size: 15 residues. Losses at the gene ends were 3 bases for V and 0 bases for J; bases not matched to a gene: 1. In DNA, the CDR3 is TGTGCCAGCAGTGAGCTAGCGGGGAGCACAGATACGCAGTATTTT. Translated: CASSELAGSTDTQYF.

The chain is built from TRBV19 and TRBJ2-1; D gene uncertain. The CDR3 contains 13 residues. Trimming took 3 bases from V and 7 from J, leaving 10 bases between them. CDR1 and CDR2 from the germline V gene are LNHDA and SQIVND (reference sequence). CDR3 bases: TGTGCCAGTAGTATTTCTCCCCGGAATGAGCAGTTCTTC. It specifies CASSISPRNEQFF. The complete variable domain, with remaining parts taken from reference TRBV19 and TRBJ2-1, reads DGGITQSPKYLFRKEGQNVTLSCEQNLNHDAMYWYRQDPGQGLRLIYYSQIVNDFQKGDIAEGYSVSREKKESFPLTVTSAQKNPTAFYLCASSISPRNEQFFGPGTRLTVL.

The chain is built from TRBV11-1 and TRBJ2-1; 7 bases are a match to TRBD1. CDR3 size: 16 residues. Per the germline V gene, CDR1 is SGHAT and CDR2 is FQDESV (reference sequence). V lost 2 bases and J lost 6; bases outside the gene matches: 10. The CDR3: CASSLTDRRLVNEQFF. CDR3 nucleotide sequence: TGTGCCAGCAGCTTAACGGACAGGCGGTTGGTCAATGAGCAGTTCTTC. Looking up the rest from reference TRBV11-1 and TRBJ2-1 gives the full variable domain: EAEVAQSPRYKITEKSQAVAFWCDPISGHATLYWYRQILGQGPELLVQFQDESVVDDSQLPKDRFSAERLKGVDSTLKIQPAELGDSAMYLCASSLTDRRLVNEQFFGPGTRLTVL.

This chain links TRBV6-5 with TRBJ2-7, with 7 bases fitting TRBD1. The germline CDR1 and CDR2 sequences are MNHEY and SVGAGI. V shed 6 bases and J 2 bases; nucleotides not matched to a gene: 10. CDR3 length: 15 residues. CDR3 sequence (DNA): TGTGCCAGCAGAACCCGCCGACAGGGAACCTACGAGCAGTACTTC. Translating gives CASRTRRQGTYEQYF.

The genes are TRBV11-1 and TRBJ2-7; 7 bases line up with TRBD2. Germline CDR1 reads SGHAT; CDR2 reads FQDESV (reference sequence). Germline trimming cut 3 bases from V and 4 bases from J; bases unmatched to any gene: 3. The CDR3 has 13 amino acids. CDR3 protein: CASSLWGGYEQYF. The CDR3 DNA reads TGTGCCAGCAGCTTGTGGGGGGGGTACGAGCAGTACTTC.

This clone has only a few counts. V usage is TRBV28 and J usage is TRBJ1-5; 12 bases are a match to TRBD1. Germline V gives CDR1 MDHEN, CDR2 SYDVKM. CDR3 length equals 15 residues. Trimming removed 7 bases from V and 7 bases from J; junction bases left unmatched: 8. The CDR3 loop reads CASNRGQGAQQPQHF. Written as DNA, the CDR3 is TGTGCCAGCAATAGGGGACAGGGGGCACAGCAGCCCCAGCATTTT.

The chain recombines TRBV4-1 with TRBJ2-5; 7 nucleotides agree with TRBD1. Germline loops: CDR1 MGHRA, CDR2 YSYEKL. This CDR3 region has 14 residues. With V trimmed by 4 bases and J by 1 base, 3 bases remained unmatched. The CDR3 nucleotides are TGCGCCAGCAGCCCTGGGGACAGCCAAGAGACCCAGTACTTC. This translates into CASSPGDSQETQYF.

This sequence joins TRBV6-1 and TRBJ2-7, with TRBD1 matching 11 bases. Trimming removed 5 bases from V and 7 bases from J; junction bases left unmatched: 7. This CDR3 has 14 amino acids. Looked up from germline, CDR1 is MNHNS and CDR2 is SASEGT. The CDR3 protein is CASSRDRGVWEQYF. CDR3 sequence (DNA): TGTGCCAGCAGTCGGGACAGGGGGGTATGGGAGCAGTACTTC.

The chain is built from TRBV9 and TRBJ1-2, with TRBD1 matching 9 bases. Germline V gives CDR1 SGDLS, CDR2 YYNGEE. The junction had 8 bases not matched to a gene; V was cut back by 4 bases and J by 4 bases. The CDR3 sequence is 15 residues long. The CDR3 reads CASSYRDREFYGYTF. CDR3 sequence (DNA): TGTGCCAGCAGCTACCGGGACAGGGAGTTCTATGGCTACACCTTC.

V usage is TRBV7-3 and J usage is TRBJ2-7; 7 nucleotides align to TRBD1. Unmatched junction bases numbered 7, after V lost 8 bases and J lost 6 bases. Per the germline V gene, CDR1 is SGHTA and CDR2 is FQGTGA. The CDR3 has 12 residues. The CDR3 region has the DNA TGTGCCAGCGGGACAGCGTCCGGCGAGCAGTACTTC. Translating it yields CASGTASGEQYF.

This clone appeared a few times. The chain combines TRBV28 with TRBJ2-1; TRBD2 matches 13 bases. Trimming removed 3 bases from V and 7 bases from J; junction bases left unmatched: 15. Germline CDR1 MDHEN, CDR2 SYDVKM. The CDR3 has 19 residues. The CDR3 DNA sequence: TGTGCCAGCAGTTTCGTAGGACTAGCGGGAGTTCAAAGACCGAATGAGCAGTTCTTC. It translates to CASSFVGLAGVQRPNEQFF.

This rearrangement joins TRBV27 to TRBJ2-7; no firm D call. V was trimmed by 4 bases and J by 1 base, leaving 5 bases between them. CDR3 size: 12 residues. Germline assignment: CDR1 MNHEY and CDR2 SMNVEV (reference sequence). CDR3 amino acids: CASSSGSYEQYF. The CDR3 DNA follows: TGTGCCAGCAGTTCAGGTTCCTACGAGCAGTACTTC.

This rearrangement joins TRBV7-2 to TRBJ2-2; possible D gene TRBD2, 6 bases. Germline CDR1 is SGHTA and CDR2 is FQGNSA. The V gene lost 5 bases and the J gene lost 2 bases, with 12 bases spanning the gap. The CDR3 runs to 15 residues. The CDR3 nucleotides read TGTGCCAGCAGCCCGGGACTCATAAACACCGGGGAGCTGTTTTTT. Translating it yields CASSPGLINTGELFF.

In the case of this clone: A junction end diverges from the germline sequence, so it may reflect a read error. V and J are TRBV10-1 and TRBJ2-2; D is possibly TRBD1 (5 bases). The CDR3 has 16 amino acids. Germline V lookup: CDR1 WNHNN, CDR2 SYGVQD (reference sequence). CDR3 in DNA: TGCGCCAGCAGTGAGTCGCAGGGCAGGAACGCCGGGGAGCTGTTTTTT. Translated: CASSESQGRNAGELFF.

The rearrangement uses TRBV10-3 and TRBJ2-1; 7 bases line up with TRBD1. The CDR3 consists of 15 residues. V lost 7 bases to trimming and J lost 7 bases; unmatched junction nucleotides: 13. Germline V gives CDR1 ENHRY, CDR2 SYGVKD. The CDR3 region has the DNA TGTGCCATCACGGGCCAGGGGGTGGGGAAAAATGAGCAGTTCTTC. Protein product: CAITGQGVGKNEQFF.

The chain has TRBV7-9 and TRBJ2-2, with TRBD2 matching 8 bases. The CDR3 has 16 residues. Germline values: CDR1 SEHNR, CDR2 FQNEAQ (reference sequence). Trimming removed 4 bases from V and 5 bases from J; junction bases left unmatched: 9. The CDR3 sequence is CASSSPGGGKTGELFF. In DNA, the CDR3 is TGTGCCAGCAGCTCCCCCGGGGGGGGGAAGACCGGGGAGCTGTTTTTT.

This sequence joins TRBV5-1 and TRBJ2-3; 7 bases are shared with TRBD2. V was clipped by 3 bases and J by 5 bases; unmatched bases: 6. CDR1 is SGHRS and CDR2 is YFSETQ in the germline V gene. The length of the CDR3 is 14 residues. The CDR3 sequence: CASSYSGIGDTQYF. CDR3 bases: TGCGCCAGCAGCTACAGCGGGATAGGAGATACGCAGTATTTT.

V and J are TRBV19 and TRBJ2-7, with TRBD1 identical over 10 bases. The V segment lost 7 bases and the J segment 5 bases; nucleotides outside the gene matches: 8. From germline, CDR1 is LNHDA and CDR2 SQIVND (reference sequence). The CDR3 loop spans 14 amino acids. The DNA of the CDR3 is TGTGCCAGTAAACGGGACAGGGGATCCCACGAGCAGTACTTC. Its protein product is CASKRDRGSHEQYF. The full variable domain, with the rest looked up from reference TRBV19 and TRBJ2-7, is DGGITQSPKYLFRKEGQNVTLSCEQNLNHDAMYWYRQDPGQGLRLIYYSQIVNDFQKGDIAEGYSVSREKKESFPLTVTSAQKNPTAFYLCASKRDRGSHEQYFGPGTRLTVT.